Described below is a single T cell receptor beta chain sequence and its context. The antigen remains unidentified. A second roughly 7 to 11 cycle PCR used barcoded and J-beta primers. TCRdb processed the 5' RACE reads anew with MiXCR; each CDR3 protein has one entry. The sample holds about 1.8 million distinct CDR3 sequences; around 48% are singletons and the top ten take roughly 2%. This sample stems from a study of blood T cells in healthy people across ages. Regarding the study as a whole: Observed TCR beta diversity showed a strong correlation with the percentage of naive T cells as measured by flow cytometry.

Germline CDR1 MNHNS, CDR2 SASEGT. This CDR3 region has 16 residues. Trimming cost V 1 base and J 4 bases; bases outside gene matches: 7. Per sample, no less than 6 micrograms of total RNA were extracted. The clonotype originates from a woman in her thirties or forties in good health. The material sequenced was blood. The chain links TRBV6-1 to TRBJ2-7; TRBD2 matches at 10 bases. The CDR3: CASSEELASGGYEQYF. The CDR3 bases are TGTGCCAGCAGTGAAGAGTTGGCTAGCGGGGGTTACGAGCAGTACTTC.